This TCR beta chain was found in a study of T cell clones after liver transplantation. Across the study: A pre-transplant mixed lymphocyte reaction with TCRbeta sequencing defined graft-donor-reactive clones followed in post-transplant blood. Apart from a few HCV-positive recipients, transplants were for non-autoimmune, non-viral reasons.

TCRdb's table, derived via immunoSEQ multiplex PCR, lists solely in-frame clones and lacks some. This table holds 25,000 to 35,000 clones, around 94% found once. In germline, CDR1 is SGDLS, CDR2 YYNGEE. The CDR3 loop spans 16 amino acids. The V and J ends lost 8 bases and 0 bases respectively, with 17 bases between them. Unstimulated PBMCs were sorted into CD3+CD4+ and CD3+CD8+ populations. The chain carries TRBV9 and TRBJ2-2, with a tentative D call TRBD2 (6 bases). This receptor was identified in a human patient who received a liver transplant. Some T cells may have originated in the graft donor. The specimen was CD8+ T cells from blood, collected 12 months after liver transplant. The CDR3 loop is CASADRGGANTGELFF. The CDR3 DNA reads as TGTGCCAGTGCAGACCGGGGCGGGGCGAACACCGGGGAGCTGTTTTTT.